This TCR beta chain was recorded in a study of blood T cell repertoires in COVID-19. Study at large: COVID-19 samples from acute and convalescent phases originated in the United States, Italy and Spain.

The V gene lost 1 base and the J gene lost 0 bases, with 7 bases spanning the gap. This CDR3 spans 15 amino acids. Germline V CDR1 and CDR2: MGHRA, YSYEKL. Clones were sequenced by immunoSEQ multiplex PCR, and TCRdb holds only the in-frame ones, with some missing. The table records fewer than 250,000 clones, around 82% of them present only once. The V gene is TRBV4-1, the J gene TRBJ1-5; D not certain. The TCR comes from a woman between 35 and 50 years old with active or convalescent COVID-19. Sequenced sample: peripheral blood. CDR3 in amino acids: CASSQVPNSNQPQHF. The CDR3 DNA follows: TGCGCCAGCAGCCAAGTTCCTAATAGCAATCAGCCCCAGCATTTT.